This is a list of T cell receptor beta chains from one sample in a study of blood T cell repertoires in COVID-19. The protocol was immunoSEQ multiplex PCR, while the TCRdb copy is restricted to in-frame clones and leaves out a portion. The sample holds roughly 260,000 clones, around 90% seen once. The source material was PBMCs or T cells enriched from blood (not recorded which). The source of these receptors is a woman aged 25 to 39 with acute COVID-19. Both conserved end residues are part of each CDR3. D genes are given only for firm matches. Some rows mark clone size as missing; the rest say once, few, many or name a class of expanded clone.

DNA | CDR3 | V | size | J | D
TGTGCCTCAACGGCTAGCGGGAGCATGGATACGCAGTATTTT | CASTASGSMDTQYF | TRBV6-5 | NA | TRBJ2-3 | TRBD2
TGTGCCAGCAGTTACTTCCTTTATTCCTACGAGCAGTACTTC | CASSYFLYSYEQYF | TRBV6-6 | NA | TRBJ2-7 | NA
TGTGCCAGCAGCTTAGTGAGCAGACTCTACAATGAGCAGTTCTTC | CASSLVSRLYNEQFF | TRBV7-8 | NA | TRBJ2-1 | NA
TGTGCCAGTCGAAGCCGCGGGGGCTCCGTTTTATTCTTC | CASRSRGGSVLFF | TRBV6-4 | NA | TRBJ2-1 | NA
TGCGCCAGCAGAACAGGTCCTTCCACAGATACGCAGTATTTT | CASRTGPSTDTQYF | TRBV5-1 | NA | TRBJ2-3 | NA
TGTGCCAGCAGCGTAGGGGCAGGGGGTAATGAAAAACTGTTTTTT | CASSVGAGGNEKLFF | TRBV9 | NA | TRBJ1-4 | TRBD1
TGTGCCAGCAGAGGCCCGGGAGACCGTGGGGCCCTCCACTTT | CASRGPGDRGALHF | TRBV28 | NA | TRBJ1-6 | NA
TGTGCCAGCCGTTTTCTTTATAATTCACCCCTCCACTTT | CASRFLYNSPLHF | TRBV12-3/TRBV12-4 | few | TRBJ1-6 | NA
TGTGCCAGCTCACCCAGCGGGAGGCCGCATGAGCAGTTCTTC | CASSPSGRPHEQFF | TRBV18 | NA | TRBJ2-1 | TRBD2
TGTGCCAGCAAACGGGGCACAGATACGCAGTATTTT | CASKRGTDTQYF | TRBV28 | once | TRBJ2-3 | NA
TGCGCCAGCAGCTTCGACGTACCCGGGACAGGGGGCGGTGGCTACACCTTC | CASSFDVPGTGGGGYTF | TRBV5-1 | NA | TRBJ1-2 | TRBD1
TGTGCCACCAGCGAACAGGGGGCCGGACAGCCCCAGCATTTT | CATSEQGAGQPQHF | TRBV24-1 | NA | TRBJ1-5 | TRBD1
TGTGCCATGCAGAAACAGGGAGGGCCTCAGCCCCAGCATTTT | CAMQKQGGPQPQHF | TRBV28 | few | TRBJ1-5 | NA
TGTGCCAGCAGTTTACAGGGTTTCAATCAGCCCCAGCATTTT | CASSLQGFNQPQHF | TRBV28 | NA | TRBJ1-5 | NA
TGTGCCAGCAGCTTTGGCGACAAGAACTATGGCTACACCTTC | CASSFGDKNYGYTF | TRBV7-9 | NA | TRBJ1-2 | NA
TGTGCCAGCAGTTTATCGTGGGACAGGGGTCCAAAACTGTTTTTT | CASSLSWDRGPKLFF | TRBV27 | NA | TRBJ1-4 | TRBD1
TGTGCCAGCAGTTCCCGCCCACCTCCTTACAGGGGATCGGACTATGGCTACACCTTC | CASSSRPPPYRGSDYGYTF | TRBV28 | NA | TRBJ1-2 | TRBD1
TGTGCCAGCAGCTTGGACAGGACAGATACGCAGTATTTT | CASSLDRTDTQYF | TRBV7-3 | NA | TRBJ2-3 | TRBD1
TGTGCCAGCAGCCCGACAGGGGGGCCTAACTATGGCTACACCTTC | CASSPTGGPNYGYTF | TRBV5-8 | NA | TRBJ1-2 | TRBD1
TGTGCCAGCAGTGACTCTGCAGGGCGGAATCAGCCCCAGCATTTT | CASSDSAGRNQPQHF | TRBV6-4 | NA | TRBJ1-5 | NA
TGCGCCAGCAGCCAAGATCTTGACAGGGGGAGCAATCAGCCCCAGCATTTT | CASSQDLDRGSNQPQHF | TRBV4-1 | NA | TRBJ1-5 | TRBD1
TGTGCCAGCAGCATGCCACTCGGGGAGACCCAGTACTTC | CASSMPLGETQYF | TRBV7-9 | NA | TRBJ2-5 | NA
TGTGCCAGCAGTTATTACGGGGGCGGGAGGGCCGACGAGCAGTACTTC | CASSYYGGGRADEQYF | TRBV7-2 | NA | TRBJ2-7 | TRBD2
TGTGCCAGCAGCCCGCCCCCGGGACAGGTCCCCTACGAGCAGTACTTC | CASSPPPGQVPYEQYF | TRBV5-6 | NA | TRBJ2-7 | TRBD1
TGTGCCAGCAGCCCACCGGGACTAGCGGGAGGAACCGAGCAGTACTTC | CASSPPGLAGGTEQYF | TRBV7-2 | NA | TRBJ2-7 | TRBD2
TGTGCCAGCAGCCACCGGGGGGATACGCAGTATTTT | CASSHRGDTQYF | TRBV7-3 | NA | TRBJ2-3 | NA
TGTGCCAGCAGCTCCACCGGGACAGGGGGAAACACCATATATTTT | CASSSTGTGGNTIYF | TRBV7-3 | NA | TRBJ1-3 | TRBD1
TGTGCCAGCAGCTCACCGGGACATTACAATGAGCAGTTCTTC | CASSSPGHYNEQFF | TRBV7-2 | NA | TRBJ2-1 | NA
TGTGCCAGCAGCTTAGCGTGGGGAAGCGGGAGACCCTTATACGAGCAGTACTTC | CASSLAWGSGRPLYEQYF | TRBV7-6 | NA | TRBJ2-7 | TRBD2
TGTGCCAGCGATGCGGGGAATGAGCAGTTCTTC | CASDAGNEQFF | TRBV7-9 | NA | TRBJ2-1 | NA
TGTGCCAGCAGCCCCCCAGGCTACGAGCAGTACTTC | CASSPPGYEQYF | TRBV3-1/TRBV3-2 | NA | TRBJ2-7 | NA
TGTGCCAGCAGTTTAGAGGAAGACTTCGGGTCCTGGGATGAAAAACTGTTTTTT | CASSLEEDFGSWDEKLFF | TRBV28 | NA | TRBJ1-4 | NA
TGTGCCAGCAGTCCTCTATCCTGGTACGAGCAGTACTTC | CASSPLSWYEQYF | TRBV6-5 | NA | TRBJ2-7 | NA
TGCGCCAGCAGCCCCGGGACAGGGTACAATGAGCAGTTCTTC | CASSPGTGYNEQFF | TRBV5-1 | NA | TRBJ2-1 | TRBD1
TGTGCCAGCAGTGAATGGTCAGGGGGCTCCTATAATTCACCCCTCCACTTT | CASSEWSGGSYNSPLHF | TRBV25-1 | NA | TRBJ1-6 | TRBD1
TGTGCCATCAGTGAGCTGGCGGGAGTGTCCTACGAGCAGTACTTC | CAISELAGVSYEQYF | TRBV10-3 | NA | TRBJ2-7 | TRBD2